One T cell receptor (beta chain) is described in this entry. This CDR3 is 14 amino acids long. V lost 7 bases and J lost 6; bases outside the gene matches: 8. Germline loops: CDR1 MNHNS, CDR2 SASEGT. It was with random hexamers that about 0.45 to 1 ug RNA was reverse transcribed. From the immunoSEQ multiplex PCR reads, TCRdb called clonotypes with MiXCR, one entry per CDR3 protein. Of some 180,000 distinct CDR3 sequences listed, just under 95% are singletons. This sample is drawn from a study of CD8 T cells in Susac syndrome. In the study overall: Patients with Susac syndrome, at blood draw, were therapy-naive, on corticosteroids, or on intravenous immunoglobulin alone.

The sequenced target, TCR beta, came from blood CD8+ and CD4+ T cells. The recently defined diagnostic criteria for definite or probable disease were met by the Susac syndrome patients. Through negative isolation, CD4+ and CD8+ T cells were obtained, while TEMRA cells were enriched using FACS. The chain joins TRBV6-1 to TRBJ2-1; TRBD2 matches at 8 bases. The origin of this receptor is a human donor with Susac syndrome. The source material was CD4+ T cells from PBMCs. The CDR3 region is CASNSAGGLNEQFF. CDR3 in DNA: TGTGCCAGCAATAGCGCGGGAGGCCTCAATGAGCAGTTCTTC.